The entry that follows covers one T cell receptor (beta chain) sequence. No antigen is known for it. Each of the donors was a healthy adult who was HIV-negative and had not had a recent acute infection or vaccination. Each sample came from a Caucasian adult donor living in Nashville, Tennessee. The V gene lost 9 bases and the J gene lost 6 bases, with 18 bases spanning the gap. Germline V gene sequence: CDR1 MNHNY, CDR2 SVGAGI (reference sequence). There are 14 residues in the CDR3. The assay used deep level. Assay: immunoSEQ multiplex PCR; the TCRdb copy retains only in-frame clones and omits some. The sample carries about 1 million clones, 75% recorded once. The data are from a study of shared clonotypes between healthy human individuals. Findings and limits, study-wide: In having few donors, the study represented limited genetic and exposure-history diversity.

Input material: memory CD4+ T cells sorted from blood. Noted subset: CD45RA-negative fraction. The V call is TRBV6-6, the J call TRBJ2-1; D possibly matches TRBD1 or TRBD2 (6 bases each). This TCR was recovered from a man between 18 and 35 years old in good health. The chain's CDR3 is CASKGGLGGNEQFF. The CDR3 nucleotides read TGTGCCAGTAAGGGGGGACTCGGCGGCAATGAGCAGTTCTTC.